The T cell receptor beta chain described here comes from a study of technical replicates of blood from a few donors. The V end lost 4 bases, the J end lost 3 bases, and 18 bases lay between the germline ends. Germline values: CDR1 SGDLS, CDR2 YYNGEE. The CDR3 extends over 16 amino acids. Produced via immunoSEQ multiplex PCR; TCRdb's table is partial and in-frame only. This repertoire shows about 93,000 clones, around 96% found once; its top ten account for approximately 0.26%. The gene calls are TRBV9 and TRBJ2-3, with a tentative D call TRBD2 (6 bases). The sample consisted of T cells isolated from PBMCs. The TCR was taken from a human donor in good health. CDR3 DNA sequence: TGTGCCAGCAGCATCGTGGAGCGGGCTACGACAGATACGCAGTATTTT. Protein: CASSIVERATTDTQYF.